This T cell receptor (beta chain) was captured by sequencing in a study of patients with pleural tuberculosis (dated by TCRdb to between 2013 and 2015). This clonotype was recorded many times. No cognate antigen has been identified for it. Nothing much larger sits one base from this clone, and base qualities are not available. From its cysteine to its phenylalanine, the CDR3 spans 12 amino acids. Kept here is only the CDR3 DNA, which spans 36 bases and is read in frame from base 1. The germline V gene (reference sequence) specifies LNHNV as CDR1 and YYDKDF as CDR2. V sheds 5 bases and J sheds 0 bases, leaving 2 bases between their ends. Sequencing was performed on an Illumina Genome Analyzer IIx. TCRdb reprocessed the public reads (quality trimming at Q25 with fastp, clone calling with MiXCR) and kept in-frame beta chains. Rows with a matching CDR3 protein are joined into one entry that keeps the most common DNA and genes. The sample records tens of thousands of distinct CDR3 sequences, around 6.7% of which are singletons. About 16% of the sample is held by the ten biggest clonotypes.

The sequence came from a human donor with pleural tuberculosis. The chain links TRBV15 with TRBJ1-3, with an unclear D gene assignment. The DNA is as follows: TGTGCCACCAGCCCCTCTGGAAACACCATATATTTT. It specifies CATSPSGNTIYF.